The TCR beta chain described here comes from a study of T cell repertoires in cytomegalovirus infection. The length of the CDR3 is 14 residues. The germline V and J ends were trimmed by 7 bases and 4 bases, with 16 bases remaining between them. Details on this clonotype: Its specificity is unknown.

TCRdb reprocessed the reads with MiXCR, giving one entry per CDR3 protein. The profile shows roughly 150,000 distinct CDR3 sequences, about 20% of them singletons. This TCR derives from a human donor in good health (CMV status not recorded). Some clones in this sample may be carry-over from other donors' samples. This chain uses TRBV12-3 or TRBV12-4 with TRBJ1-2; possible D gene TRBD1, 6 bases. This specimen consisted of CD8+ T cells from cultured PBMCs, obtained from culture after CMV antigen stimulation. This CDR3 reads CASNTGQLSYGYTF. The CDR3 DNA follows: TGTGCCAGCAATACTGGACAGCTATCCTATGGCTACACCTTC.